This is a list of T cell receptor beta chains from one sample in a study of blood T cell repertoires in COVID-19. TCRdb's table, derived via immunoSEQ multiplex PCR, lists solely in-frame clones and lacks some. The table records roughly 330,000 clones, more than 75% of them present only once. The sequencing sample was made of PBMCs or T cells enriched from blood (not recorded which). The receptors originated from a woman aged 18 to 35 who had recovered from COVID-19. Each CDR3 is given with its conserved first and last residue. A D gene is named only where the DNA matches it firmly.

v_call	d_call	j_call	cdr3_aa
TRBV7-8	TRBD1	TRBJ2-7	CASSSFPRQGAGEQYF
TRBV7-3	NA	TRBJ2-1	CASSLLSNGEQFF
TRBV21-1	NA	TRBJ1-1	CASSKVASPQAFF
TRBV3-1/TRBV3-2	NA	TRBJ1-2	CASSLTDYGYTF
TRBV4-2	TRBD1	TRBJ1-2	CASSQDLRQGANYGYTF
TRBV11-2	NA	TRBJ1-5	CASSWGGGQPQHF
TRBV18	TRBD1	TRBJ1-2	CASSPGTGGHGYTF
TRBV10-2	NA	TRBJ1-5	CASSDLGQPQHF
TRBV7-9	NA	TRBJ1-1	CASSPQGNTEAFF
TRBV5-4	TRBD1	TRBJ2-2	CASGTGGTGELFF
TRBV15	NA	TRBJ2-1	CATSRDSATDNEQFF
TRBV12-3/TRBV12-4	NA	TRBJ2-7	CASSLAPSYEQYF
TRBV12-3/TRBV12-4	NA	TRBJ2-7	CASLNSGGDEQYF
TRBV27	TRBD1	TRBJ1-1	CASASTGGGGEAFF
TRBV24-1	TRBD2	TRBJ2-2	CATRDSGTGTGELFF
TRBV6-6	NA	TRBJ1-5	CASSLTEFNQPQHF
TRBV4-2	NA	TRBJ1-3	CASKGGTGSGNTIYF
TRBV5-8	NA	TRBJ1-2	CASSLAGGYTF
TRBV29-1	NA	TRBJ1-2	CSAREVSYGYTF
TRBV5-1	TRBD1	TRBJ2-7	CASSVTGTGYEQYF
TRBV6-5	TRBD1	TRBJ2-7	CASGNRGYEQYF
TRBV11-2	TRBD1	TRBJ2-1	CASSSRDRGHEQFF